This T cell receptor beta chain came from a study of T cells after yellow fever vaccination. Study-level background: In the case of low-cell-number fractions, SMART-Seq v4 Ultra Low Input was used for preparation.

Conversion of TCR transcripts into cDNA relied on 5'RACE template switching, which added a universal primer site and UMIs. TCRdb used MiXCR to reprocess the 5' RACE reads, holding one entry per CDR3 protein. The repertoire holds about 22,000 distinct CDR3 sequences, with 4% to 6% as singletons. This clonotype was recorded at least ten times. Study-wide results and caveats: At 95% to 97% for CD4 and 70% to 90% for CD8, most primary-vaccination clones showed up again after the booster. The CD4 and CD8 compartments had a small share of their clonotypes in common.

This CDR3 region has 16 residues. Per germline, CDR1 LGHNA and CDR2 YNFKEQ. With 1 base removed from V and 1 base from J, the gap between germline ends came to 10 bases. The source was PBMCs, either bulk or a sorted T-cell subset (CD4+, CD8+, memory, or dextramer-sorted; not recorded which), collected 45 days after the first yellow fever vaccination. The source is a man aged 18-30 years who received the YFV17D yellow fever vaccine. The genes are TRBV4-2 and TRBJ2-2; D call uncertain. As DNA, the CDR3 is TGTGCCAGCAGCCAAGGGACGGTGCTGAACACCGGGGAGCTGTTTTTT. Protein sequence: CASSQGTVLNTGELFF.